This entry describes one T cell receptor (beta chain). Its cognate antigen is unknown. V gave up 0 bases and J gave up 2 bases, with 11 bases separating them. CDR1 is MGHDK and CDR2 is SYGVNS in the germline V gene. CDR3 length: 15 residues. TCR cDNA was made by 5'RACE template switching, adding a universal primer site and UMIs. TCRdb reprocessed the 5' RACE reads via MiXCR and lists one record per CDR3 protein. This table has approximately 300,000 distinct CDR3 sequences, around 6.8% appearing once. These data come from a study of T cells after yellow fever vaccination. Notes on the study in general: A large majority of primary-vaccination clones showed up again after the booster (under 98% CD4, 75% to 90% CD8).

The chain links TRBV25-1 to TRBJ2-7, with D possibly being TRBD1 (6 bases). The sequence was collected from a man in his late teens or twenties who received the YFV17D yellow fever vaccine. This material consisted of PBMCs, taken about 49 days after the first yellow fever vaccination. This chain's CDR3 is CASSEYRQGPYEQYF. The CDR3 bases are TGTGCCAGCAGTGAATATCGGCAGGGGCCCTACGAGCAGTACTTC.